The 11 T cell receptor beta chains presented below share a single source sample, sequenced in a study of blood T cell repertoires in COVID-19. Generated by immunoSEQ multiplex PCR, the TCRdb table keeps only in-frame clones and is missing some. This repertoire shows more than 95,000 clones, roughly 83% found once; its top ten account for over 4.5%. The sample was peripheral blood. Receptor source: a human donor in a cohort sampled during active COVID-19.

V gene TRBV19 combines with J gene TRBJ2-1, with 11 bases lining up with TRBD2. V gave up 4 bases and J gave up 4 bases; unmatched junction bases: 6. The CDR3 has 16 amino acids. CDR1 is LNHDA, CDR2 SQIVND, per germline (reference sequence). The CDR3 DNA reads TGTGCCAGTAGTACAAGGGGACTAGCGGATTACAATGAGCAGTTCTTC. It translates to CASSTRGLADYNEQFF.

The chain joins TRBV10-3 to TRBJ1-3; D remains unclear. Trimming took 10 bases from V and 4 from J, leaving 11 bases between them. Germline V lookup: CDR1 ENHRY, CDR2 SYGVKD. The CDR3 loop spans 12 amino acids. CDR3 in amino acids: CATRTDGNTIYF. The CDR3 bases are TGTGCCACCCGAACAGACGGAAACACCATATATTTT.

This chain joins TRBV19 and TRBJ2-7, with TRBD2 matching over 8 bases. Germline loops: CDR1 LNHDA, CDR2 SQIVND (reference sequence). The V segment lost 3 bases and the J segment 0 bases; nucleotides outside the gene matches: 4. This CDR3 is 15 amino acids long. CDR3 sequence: CASSISGTSSYEQYF. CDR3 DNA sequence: TGTGCCAGTAGTATTAGCGGGACCAGCTCCTACGAGCAGTACTTC.

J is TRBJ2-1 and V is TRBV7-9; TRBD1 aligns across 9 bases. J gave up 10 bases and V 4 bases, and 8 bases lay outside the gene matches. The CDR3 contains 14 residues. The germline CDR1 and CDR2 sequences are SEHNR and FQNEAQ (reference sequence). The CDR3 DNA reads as TGTGCCAGCAGCTCATGGACAGGGGCATCCGAGCAGTTCTTC. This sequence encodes CASSSWTGASEQFF.

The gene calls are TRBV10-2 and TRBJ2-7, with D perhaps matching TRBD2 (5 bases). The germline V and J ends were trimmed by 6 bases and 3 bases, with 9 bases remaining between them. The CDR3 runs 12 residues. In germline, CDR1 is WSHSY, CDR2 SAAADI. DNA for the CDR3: TGCGCCAGCAGACTGGACTTCTACGAGCAGTACTTC. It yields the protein CASRLDFYEQYF.

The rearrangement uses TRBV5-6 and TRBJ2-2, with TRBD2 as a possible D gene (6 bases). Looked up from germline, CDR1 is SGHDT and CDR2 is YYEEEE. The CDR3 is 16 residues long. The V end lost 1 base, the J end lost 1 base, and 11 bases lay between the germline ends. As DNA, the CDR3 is TGTGCCAGCAGCTTGCTGTCAGCGGGGAACACCGGGGAGCTGTTTTTT. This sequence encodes CASSLLSAGNTGELFF. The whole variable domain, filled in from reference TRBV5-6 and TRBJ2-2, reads DAGVTQSPTHLIKTRGQQVTLRCSPKSGHDTVSWYQQALGQGPQFIFQYYEEEERQRGNFPDRFSGHQFPNYSSELNVNALLLGDSALYLCASSLLSAGNTGELFFGEGSRLTVL.

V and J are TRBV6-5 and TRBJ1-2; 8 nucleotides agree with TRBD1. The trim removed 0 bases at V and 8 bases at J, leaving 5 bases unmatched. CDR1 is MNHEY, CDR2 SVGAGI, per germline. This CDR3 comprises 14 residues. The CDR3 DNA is TGTGCCAGCAGTTACTCGGACAGGGTTGAAGGCTACACCTTC. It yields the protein CASSYSDRVEGYTF.

The CDR3 region is CASSYGFASYNEQFF. CDR3 sequence (DNA): TGTGCCAGCAGTTACGGTTTCGCCAGTTACAATGAGCAGTTCTTC. V usage is TRBV6-5 and J usage is TRBJ2-1; unclear D gene. Trimming removed 2 bases at V and 4 bases at J, with 12 bases between. The CDR3 has 15 amino acids. Per the germline V gene, CDR1 is MNHEY and CDR2 is SVGAGI.

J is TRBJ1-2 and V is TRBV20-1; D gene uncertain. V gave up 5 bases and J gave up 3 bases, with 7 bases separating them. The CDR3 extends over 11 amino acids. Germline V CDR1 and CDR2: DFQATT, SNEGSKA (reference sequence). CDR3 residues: CSARVDYGYTF. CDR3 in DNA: TGCAGTGCTCGGGTCGACTATGGCTACACCTTC.

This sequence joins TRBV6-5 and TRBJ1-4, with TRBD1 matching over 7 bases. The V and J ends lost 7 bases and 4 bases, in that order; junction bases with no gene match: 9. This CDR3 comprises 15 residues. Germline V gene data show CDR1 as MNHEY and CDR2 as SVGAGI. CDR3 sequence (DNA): TGTGCCAGCAAGAAGACAGGGATTGGTAATGAAAAACTGTTTTTT. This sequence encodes CASKKTGIGNEKLFF.

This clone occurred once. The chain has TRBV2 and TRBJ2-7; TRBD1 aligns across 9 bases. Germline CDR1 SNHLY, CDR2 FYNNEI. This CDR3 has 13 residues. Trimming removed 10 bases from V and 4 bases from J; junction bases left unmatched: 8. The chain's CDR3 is CATRQGGSYEQYF. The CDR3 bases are TGTGCCACCCGACAGGGGGGCTCGTACGAGCAGTACTTC.